These T cell receptor beta chains were read from a single sample in a study of T cells after yellow fever vaccination. Each CDR3 protein gets one entry after TCRdb re-called the 5' RACE reads with MiXCR. The sample lists about 96,000 distinct CDR3 sequences; over 8% were seen once. Sequenced here: CD8+ T cells not binding an NS4B(214-222) dextramer, sorted from PBMCs, sampled roughly 14 days after the first yellow fever vaccination. The receptors were gathered from a man younger than 35 who received the YFV17D yellow fever vaccine. Each CDR3 is given with its conserved first and last residue. Fields, in order: clone size, V gene, J gene, D gene, CDR3 DNA, CDR3 protein. A D gene is named only where the DNA matches it firmly. The size entry is marked missing in some rows and otherwise reads once, few, many or a size class.

clone_size: NA; v_call: TRBV13; j_call: TRBJ2-3; d_call: NA; cdr3_nt: TGTGCCAGCAGCTCCCTAGGGAACGTAAACTCAGATACGCAGTATTTT; cdr3_aa: CASSSLGNVNSDTQYF
clone_size: NA; v_call: TRBV7-8; j_call: TRBJ1-6; d_call: NA; cdr3_nt: TGTGCCAGCAGCTTAGAGAGGGCCGCCTATAATTCACCCCTCCACTTT; cdr3_aa: CASSLERAAYNSPLHF
clone_size: many; v_call: TRBV12-3/TRBV12-4; j_call: TRBJ2-3; d_call: NA; cdr3_nt: TGTGCCAGCCTGGGGGATACGCAGTATTTT; cdr3_aa: CASLGDTQYF
clone_size: many; v_call: TRBV12-3/TRBV12-4; j_call: TRBJ1-6; d_call: NA; cdr3_nt: TGTGCCAGCAGCTGGGGCACAATCCCAGCGGCCCCCCTCCACTTT; cdr3_aa: CASSWGTIPAAPLHF
clone_size: few; v_call: TRBV20-1; j_call: TRBJ2-7; d_call: NA; cdr3_nt: TGCAGTGCTAGAAGAACAGGGAACGAGCAGTACTTC; cdr3_aa: CSARRTGNEQYF
clone_size: few; v_call: TRBV6-5; j_call: TRBJ2-2; d_call: TRBD1; cdr3_nt: TGTGCCAGCAGTTACTCGAAACGGGACAGGGGTCACACCGGGGAGCTGTTTTTT; cdr3_aa: CASSYSKRDRGHTGELFF
clone_size: NA; v_call: TRBV28; j_call: TRBJ2-3; d_call: NA; cdr3_nt: TGTGCCAGCAGTGCAGGGGTTGGTTCGTCTACAGATACGCAGTATTTT; cdr3_aa: CASSAGVGSSTDTQYF
clone_size: few; v_call: TRBV30; j_call: TRBJ1-5; d_call: NA; cdr3_nt: TGTGCCTGTTCGACTGGGTATAGCAATCAGCCCCAGCATTTT; cdr3_aa: CACSTGYSNQPQHF
clone_size: many; v_call: TRBV6-4; j_call: TRBJ1-6; d_call: NA; cdr3_nt: TGTGCCAGCAGACCCAAGGGGGACGGGAATTCACCCCTCCACTTT; cdr3_aa: CASRPKGDGNSPLHF
clone_size: few; v_call: TRBV5-5; j_call: TRBJ1-1; d_call: NA; cdr3_nt: TGTGCCAGCAGCCCGTTCAGGGACACTGAAGCTTTCTTT; cdr3_aa: CASSPFRDTEAFF
clone_size: NA; v_call: TRBV7-9; j_call: TRBJ1-2; d_call: NA; cdr3_nt: TGTGCCAGCAGCTTAGTTCCCCCCCTCGACTATGGCTACACCTTC; cdr3_aa: CASSLVPPLDYGYTF
clone_size: NA; v_call: TRBV20-1; j_call: TRBJ1-1; d_call: NA; cdr3_nt: TGCAGTGCTAGAGATTTGTCGGGGTACACTGAAGCTTTCTTT; cdr3_aa: CSARDLSGYTEAFF
clone_size: few; v_call: TRBV20-1; j_call: TRBJ2-5; d_call: TRBD2; cdr3_nt: TGCAGTGCTAGACCTAGCGGGGAGCCGTATCCCGAGACCCAGTACTTC; cdr3_aa: CSARPSGEPYPETQYF
clone_size: NA; v_call: TRBV11-2; j_call: TRBJ1-6; d_call: NA; cdr3_nt: TGTGCCAGCAGCTTAAAGGGGGTGGTATATAATTCACCCCTCCACTTT; cdr3_aa: CASSLKGVVYNSPLHF
clone_size: NA; v_call: TRBV6-5; j_call: TRBJ2-1; d_call: NA; cdr3_nt: TGTGCCAGCAGGGTTGGAGACAATGAGCAGTTCTTC; cdr3_aa: CASRVGDNEQFF
clone_size: once; v_call: TRBV6-2/TRBV6-3; j_call: TRBJ2-2; d_call: NA; cdr3_nt: TGTGCCAGCAGTTGGGCTGGGGGCCGCGTCTCCGGGGAGCTGTTTTTT; cdr3_aa: CASSWAGGRVSGELFF
clone_size: many; v_call: TRBV4-1; j_call: TRBJ2-1; d_call: TRBD2; cdr3_nt: TGCGCCAGCAGCCAAGTCGTCCCCCTAGCGGGGGGGGAGAATGAGCAGTTCTTC; cdr3_aa: CASSQVVPLAGGENEQFF
clone_size: few; v_call: TRBV9; j_call: TRBJ2-3; d_call: TRBD2; cdr3_nt: TGTGCCAGCAGCGTAGAGGGACTAAGCACAGATACGCAGTATTTT; cdr3_aa: CASSVEGLSTDTQYF
clone_size: NA; v_call: TRBV10-3; j_call: TRBJ2-7; d_call: TRBD1; cdr3_nt: TGTGCCGCCAAGGGACAGGGCGACGAGCAGTACTTC; cdr3_aa: CAAKGQGDEQYF
clone_size: NA; v_call: TRBV20-1; j_call: TRBJ1-3; d_call: TRBD1; cdr3_nt: TGCAGTGCGGGCGGGACAGGGGGATCTGGAAACACCATATATTTT; cdr3_aa: CSAGGTGGSGNTIYF
clone_size: many; v_call: TRBV29-1; j_call: TRBJ2-3; d_call: TRBD1; cdr3_nt: TGCAGCGTTGATGCGGACAGGGGAAGTGAAGATACGCAGTATTTT; cdr3_aa: CSVDADRGSEDTQYF
clone_size: NA; v_call: TRBV5-1; j_call: TRBJ2-7; d_call: NA; cdr3_nt: TGCGCCAGCAGCTCCGACCAGGGGCAAGGATACTCCTACGAGCAGTACTTC; cdr3_aa: CASSSDQGQGYSYEQYF
clone_size: NA; v_call: TRBV11-2; j_call: TRBJ2-3; d_call: TRBD2; cdr3_nt: TGTGCCAGCAGCACCGGGACTAGCGGGGGCACAGATACGCAGTATTTT; cdr3_aa: CASSTGTSGGTDTQYF
clone_size: NA; v_call: TRBV19; j_call: TRBJ2-2; d_call: TRBD1; cdr3_nt: TGTGCCAGTATTACATGGGGACAGGGAGAGCTGTTTTTT; cdr3_aa: CASITWGQGELFF
clone_size: NA; v_call: TRBV7-3; j_call: TRBJ2-1; d_call: TRBD2; cdr3_nt: TGTGCCAGCAGCCCCGGGACTAGGAGTGAGCAGTTCTTC; cdr3_aa: CASSPGTRSEQFF